Given below is one T cell receptor beta chain in context. Germline V lookup: CDR1 SGHRS, CDR2 YFSETQ. CDR3 length: 18 amino acids. V trimming: 0 bases; J trimming: 4 bases; junction bases outside the gene matches: 12. These data originate in a study of OX40 agonist ivuxolimab in advanced cancers. Here immunoSEQ multiplex PCR was the method, and the copy in TCRdb shows in-frame clones only, minus some. This sample has approximately 70,000 clones, with more than 85% found just once. The source of this sequence is an adult with an advanced solid tumor such as melanoma, head and neck, liver or kidney cancer. This specimen was CD4+ or CD8+ T cells sorted from blood, taken in a trial of the OX40 agonist ivuxolimab. The chain couples TRBV5-1 to TRBJ2-5; 10 bases map to TRBD2. CDR3 in amino acids: CASSLGRSGGAISETQYF. The DNA of the CDR3 is TGCGCCAGCAGCTTGGGGCGGAGCGGGGGGGCGATCTCAGAGACCCAGTACTTC.